This T cell receptor beta chain derives from a study of long-term antiretroviral therapy in people with HIV. This clone came up once. immunoSEQ v3.0 was run at survey level. Profiled with immunoSEQ multiplex PCR; TCRdb holds only in-frame clones, not every one. Of 30,000 to 40,000 clones listed, 94% are singletons. V lost 1 base and J 8 bases, leaving 14 bases between the germline ends. This CDR3 contains 13 residues. Germline values: CDR1 GTSNPN, CDR2 SVGIG (reference sequence). Source: unsorted PBMCs, taken 5 to 5.5 years after starting antiretroviral therapy. The V gene is TRBV30, the J gene TRBJ1-2; D remains unclear. The receptor comes from a woman in her forties or fifties with HIV. This CDR3 reads CAWSGRGLGGYTF. CDR3 sequence (DNA): TGTGCCTGGAGTGGCCGCGGTTTGGGGGGCTACACCTTC.